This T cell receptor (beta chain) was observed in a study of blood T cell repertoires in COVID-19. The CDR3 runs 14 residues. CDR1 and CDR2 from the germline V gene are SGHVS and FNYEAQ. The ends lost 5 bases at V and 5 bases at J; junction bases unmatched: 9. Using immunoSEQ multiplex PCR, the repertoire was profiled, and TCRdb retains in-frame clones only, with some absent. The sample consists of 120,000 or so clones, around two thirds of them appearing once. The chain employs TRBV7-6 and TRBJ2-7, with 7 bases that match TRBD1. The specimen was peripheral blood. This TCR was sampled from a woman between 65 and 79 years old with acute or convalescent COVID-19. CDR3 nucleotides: TGTGCCAGCAGCCCCGAGAGGGGGCGGCACGAGCAGTACTTC. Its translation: CASSPERGRHEQYF.